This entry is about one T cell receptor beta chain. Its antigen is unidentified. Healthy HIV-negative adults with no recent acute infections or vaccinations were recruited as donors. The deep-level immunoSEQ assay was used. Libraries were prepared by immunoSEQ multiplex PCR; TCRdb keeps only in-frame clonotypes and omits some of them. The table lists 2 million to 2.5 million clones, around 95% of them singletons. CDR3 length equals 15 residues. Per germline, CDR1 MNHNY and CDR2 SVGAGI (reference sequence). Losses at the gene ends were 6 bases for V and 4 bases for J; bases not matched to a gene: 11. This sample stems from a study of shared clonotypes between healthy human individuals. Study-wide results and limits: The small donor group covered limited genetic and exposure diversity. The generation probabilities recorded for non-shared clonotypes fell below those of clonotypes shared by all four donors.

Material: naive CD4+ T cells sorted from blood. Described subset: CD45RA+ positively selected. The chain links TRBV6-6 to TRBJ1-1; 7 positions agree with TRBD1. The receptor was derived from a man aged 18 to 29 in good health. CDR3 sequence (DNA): TGTGCCAGCAGGGACCGCCCGGAGGGGGCCACTGAAGCTTTCTTT. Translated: CASRDRPEGATEAFF.